This T cell receptor beta chain was obtained from a study of early T cells in non-severe SARS-CoV-2 infection. Deletions cut 6 bases from V and 4 bases from J, with 18 bases between. The length of the CDR3 is 15 residues. From germline, CDR1 is SGHTA and CDR2 FQGNSA. TCRdb re-analysed the 5' RACE reads in MiXCR, keeping a single row per CDR3 protein. The sample has about 34,000 distinct CDR3 sequences, about 6.5% seen once; the top ten hold more than 6.5%. This clonotype occurred many times. The V and J genes are TRBV7-2 and TRBJ1-2; maybe TRBD1 (5 bases). This receptor was identified in an adult who was a healthcare worker with PCR-confirmed SARS-CoV-2 infection or an uninfected control (not recorded which). Sequenced: whole blood. This chain's CDR3 is CASSSRDLGPYGYTF. CDR3 coding DNA: TGTGCCAGCAGTTCCCGGGACCTGGGGCCCTATGGCTACACCTTC.